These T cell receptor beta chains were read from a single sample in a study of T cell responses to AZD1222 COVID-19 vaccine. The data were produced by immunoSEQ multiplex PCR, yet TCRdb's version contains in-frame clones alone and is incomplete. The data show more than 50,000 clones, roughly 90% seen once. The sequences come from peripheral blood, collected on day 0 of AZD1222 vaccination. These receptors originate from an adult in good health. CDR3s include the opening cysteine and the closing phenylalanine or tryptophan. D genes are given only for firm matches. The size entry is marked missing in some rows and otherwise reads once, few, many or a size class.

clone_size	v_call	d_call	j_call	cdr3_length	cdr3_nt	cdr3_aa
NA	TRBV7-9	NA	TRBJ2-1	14	TGTGCCAGCAGCTCCTATGGGGGTTACAATGAGCAGTTCTTC	CASSSYGGYNEQFF
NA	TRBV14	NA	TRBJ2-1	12	TGTGCCAGCAGCCAAGTAGGGGCTGAGCAGTTCTTC	CASSQVGAEQFF
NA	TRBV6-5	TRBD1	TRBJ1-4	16	TGTGCCAGCAGTTACTCAAGACAGGGGACGGGGAAAAAACTGTTTTTT	CASSYSRQGTGKKLFF
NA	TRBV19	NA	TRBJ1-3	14	TGTGCCACAAAACAGGGCCAGGGTGGAAACACCATATATTTT	CATKQGQGGNTIYF
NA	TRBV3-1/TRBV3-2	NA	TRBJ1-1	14	TGTGCCAGCAGCCAAGATCTGAGTGGGTTAGGGGCTTTCTTT	CASSQDLSGLGAFF
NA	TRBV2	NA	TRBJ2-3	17	TGTGCCACCGCATCGGAGGGCCTGGGGTTTAGCACAGATACGCAGTATTTT	CATASEGLGFSTDTQYF
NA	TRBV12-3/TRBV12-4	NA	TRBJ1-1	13	TGTGCCAGCAGTTTACAAAAGAACACTGAAGCTTTCTTT	CASSLQKNTEAFF
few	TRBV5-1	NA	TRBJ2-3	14	TGCGCCAGCAGCCCGGGACGGAACACAGATACGCAGTATTTT	CASSPGRNTDTQYF
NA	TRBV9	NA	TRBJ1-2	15	TGTGCCAGCAGCCCCCAGGAACAGGGAAGGTATGGCTACACCTTC	CASSPQEQGRYGYTF
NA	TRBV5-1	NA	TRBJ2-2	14	TGCGCCAGCCACAGGGATACGAACACCGGGGAGCTGTTTTTT	CASHRDTNTGELFF
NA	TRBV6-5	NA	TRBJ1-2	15	TGTGCCAGCAGTTACTCAGGGGCAGCCTTCTCGGGCTACACCTTC	CASSYSGAAFSGYTF
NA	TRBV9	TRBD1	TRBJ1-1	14	TGTGCCAGCAGCGCCCAGACAGGGGAGACTGAAGCTTTCTTT	CASSAQTGETEAFF
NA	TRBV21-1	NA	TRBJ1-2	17	TGTGCCAGCAGCCCTTCGAGCGGTCCTGGGAAAAACTATGGCTACACCTTC	CASSPSSGPGKNYGYTF
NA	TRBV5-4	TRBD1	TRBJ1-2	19	TGTGCCAGCAGCGATAAAAATAGGGGGCGGGGGACCTTTAACTATGGCTACACCTTC	CASSDKNRGRGTFNYGYTF
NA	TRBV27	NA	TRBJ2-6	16	TGTGCCAGCAGGCCGACTCTCTCCTCTGGGGCCAACGTCCTGACTTTC	CASRPTLSSGANVLTF
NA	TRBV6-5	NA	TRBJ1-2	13	TGTGCCAGCAGGGTTGACAGTAACTATGGCTACACCTTC	CASRVDSNYGYTF
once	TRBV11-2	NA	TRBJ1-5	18	TGTGCCAGCAGCTTAGGTGAAAATGATTGGTATAGCAATCAGCCCCAGCATTTT	CASSLGENDWYSNQPQHF
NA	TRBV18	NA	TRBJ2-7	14	TGTGCCAGCTCCCCCCCATCAGGGTTCTACGAGCAGTACTTC	CASSPPSGFYEQYF
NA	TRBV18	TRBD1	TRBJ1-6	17	TGTGCCAGCTCACCACTCGGGACAGGAGGTCCTAATTCACCCCTCCACTTT	CASSPLGTGGPNSPLHF
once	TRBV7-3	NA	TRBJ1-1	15	TGTGCCAGCAGCTTAACGGGCGGGACATCGAATGAAGCTTTCTTT	CASSLTGGTSNEAFF
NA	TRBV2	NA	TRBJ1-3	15	TGTGCCAGCAGTGAGGCGGGGGTGTGGGGAAACACCATATATTTT	CASSEAGVWGNTIYF
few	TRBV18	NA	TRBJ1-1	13	TGTGCCAGCTCACCGAGCCCCCAGGCTGAAGCTTTCTTT	CASSPSPQAEAFF
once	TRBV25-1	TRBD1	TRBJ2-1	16	TGTGCCAGCAGTGACTCCCGGACAGGGAGGTACAATGAGCAGTTCTTC	CASSDSRTGRYNEQFF
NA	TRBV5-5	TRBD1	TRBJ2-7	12	TGTGCCAGCAGCTCGACAGGGCTCGAGCAGTACTTC	CASSSTGLEQYF
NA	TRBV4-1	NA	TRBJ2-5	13	TGCGCCAGCAGCCAAGTCCTCCGGGAGACCCAGTACTTC	CASSQVLRETQYF
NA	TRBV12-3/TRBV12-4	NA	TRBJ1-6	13	TGTGCCAGCAGTGGGACCCAGGATTCACCCCTCCACTTT	CASSGTQDSPLHF
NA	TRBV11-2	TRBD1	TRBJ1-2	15	TGTGCCAGCACCTCACCGGACAGGGGGCGTCAGGGCTACACCTTC	CASTSPDRGRQGYTF
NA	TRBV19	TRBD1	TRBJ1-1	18	TGTGCCAGTAGATACCCAAACAGGGGACAGGGAAGTGACACTGAAGCTTTCTTT	CASRYPNRGQGSDTEAFF
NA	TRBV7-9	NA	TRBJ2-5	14	TGTGCCAGCAGCTTGTCGACCTCCCAAGAGACCCAGTACTTC	CASSLSTSQETQYF
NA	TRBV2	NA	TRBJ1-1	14	TGTGCCAGCAGTGGTAACGGGGGCCCCCCTGAAGCTTTCTTT	CASSGNGGPPEAFF
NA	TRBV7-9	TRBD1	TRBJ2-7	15	TGTGCCAGCAGCCCAGACAGGGTGGTACCCTACGAGCAGTACTTC	CASSPDRVVPYEQYF
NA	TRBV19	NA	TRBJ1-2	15	TGTGCCAGTAGTCGTTCGGGGACCGCCAACTATGGCTACACCTTC	CASSRSGTANYGYTF
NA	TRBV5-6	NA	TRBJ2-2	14	TGTGCCAGCAGCCTTCCACAGGGTAACGGGGAGCTGTTTTTT	CASSLPQGNGELFF
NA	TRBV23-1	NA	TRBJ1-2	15	TGCGCCAGCAGTCAATCATCCACAGGGACTGCTGGCTACACCTTC	CASSQSSTGTAGYTF
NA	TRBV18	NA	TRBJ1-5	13	TGTGCCAGCTCGTACGGGGTGGATCAGCCCCAGCATTTT	CASSYGVDQPQHF
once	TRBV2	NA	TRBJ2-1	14	TGTGCCATCCTCCGCCGGGGGAGGTACAATGAGCAGTTCTTC	CAILRRGRYNEQFF
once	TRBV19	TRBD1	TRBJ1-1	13	TGTGCCAGTAGTAGAACAACAGGGGGTTCTGCTTTCTTT	CASSRTTGGSAFF
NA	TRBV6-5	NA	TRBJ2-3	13	TGTGCCAGCAGCCCCCTTGGGCCAGATACGCAGTATTTT	CASSPLGPDTQYF
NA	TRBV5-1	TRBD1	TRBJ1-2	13	TGCGCCAGCAGCCCGGGACAGGGTTATGGCTACACCTTC	CASSPGQGYGYTF
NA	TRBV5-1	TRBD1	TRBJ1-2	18	TGCGCCAGCAGGCTAGGAGGGGGCGTTTTCAATCGGAACTATGGCTACACCTTC	CASRLGGGVFNRNYGYTF
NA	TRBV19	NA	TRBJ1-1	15	TGTGCCAGTAGAGCGTCAGGCAGGAGGAACACTGAAGCTTTCTTT	CASRASGRRNTEAFF
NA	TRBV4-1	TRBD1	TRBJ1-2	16	TGCGCCAGCAGCTACGGGACAGGACCAACTAACTATGGCTACACCTTC	CASSYGTGPTNYGYTF
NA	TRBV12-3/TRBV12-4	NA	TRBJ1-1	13	TGTGCCAGCAGCGCATACCCTGGAACTGAAGCTTTCTTT	CASSAYPGTEAFF
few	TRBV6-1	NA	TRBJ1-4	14	TGTGCCAGCAGTGAAGTAGGGGTCGGGACGCGTCTGTTTTTT	CASSEVGVGTRLFF
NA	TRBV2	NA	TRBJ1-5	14	TGTGCCAGCAGTGACAGGGTTCCCAATCAGCCCCAGCATTTT	CASSDRVPNQPQHF